The rows below give T cell receptor beta chains drawn from one sample of a study of T cells in Graves' hyperthyroidism and ophthalmopathy. TCRdb independently ran MiXCR on the multiplex PCR reads; one entry per CDR3 protein. The sample yields around 420,000 distinct CDR3 sequences, roughly 15% seen once. Input material: blood. Receptors were obtained from a young woman with Graves' hyperthyroidism. Both conserved end residues are part of each CDR3. A D gene is named only where the DNA matches it firmly. Only some rows state a clone size, as once, few, many or a class for expanded clones.

many	.	TRBV20-1	TRBJ2-5	TGCAGTGCCGGATCATGGGGGGCTGGGGAGACCCAGTACTTC	CSAGSWGAGETQYF
many	TRBD2	TRBV11-2	TRBJ2-3	TGTGCCAGCAGATTTAGGTCGACTAGCGGGAGGTTATTGGTAGATACGCAGTATTTT	CASRFRSTSGRLLVDTQYF
few	TRBD1	TRBV27	TRBJ1-1	TGTGCCAGCCGCAGGGACAGGGAAGTCTCTGAAGCTTTCTTT	CASRRDREVSEAFF
many	.	TRBV7-2	TRBJ1-1	TGTGCCAGCAGCTTGACCGGACCTCCTCGGGCTGAAGCTTTCTTT	CASSLTGPPRAEAFF
.	.	TRBV24-1	TRBJ2-5	TGTGCCCCTCCGCACAGGGGCGCGGGGGAGACCCAGTACTTC	CAPPHRGAGETQYF
.	.	TRBV6-1	TRBJ1-5	TGTGCCAGCCAACCCGACTCTCGGTTCAATCAGCCCCAGCATTTT	CASQPDSRFNQPQHF
.	TRBD2	TRBV10-3	TRBJ2-7	TGTGCCACCTCTAGCGGTGGCTCCTACGAGCAGTACTTC	CATSSGGSYEQYF
.	TRBD1	TRBV7-9	TRBJ1-4	TGTGCCAGCAGCTCAAGGGGGCAGATTAATGAAAAACTGTTTTTT	CASSSRGQINEKLFF
many	TRBD1	TRBV18	TRBJ1-1	TGTGCCAGCTCTCCTAAGACAGGGGGGAACACTGAAGCTTTCTTT	CASSPKTGGNTEAFF
few	.	TRBV10-2	TRBJ1-6	TGCGCCAGCAGTGATAGGGAGGCCTTGGGGTCACCCCTCCACTTT	CASSDREALGSPLHF
many	TRBD2	TRBV13	TRBJ2-1	TGTGCCAGCAGCTTAGAAACTAGCGGAAGCTCCTACAATGAGCAGTTCTTC	CASSLETSGSSYNEQFF
.	.	TRBV9	TRBJ1-5	TGTGCCAGCAGCCCGACAGCTTATAGCAATCAGCCCCAGCATTTT	CASSPTAYSNQPQHF
many	.	TRBV11-2	TRBJ2-1	TGTGCCAGCAGCTTAGATCCCGGCAGGCAGAATGAGCAGTTCTTC	CASSLDPGRQNEQFF
many	.	TRBV2	TRBJ2-7	TGTGCCAGCAGGCGGGCCATACCCACTAAGGGCTACGAGCAGTACTTC	CASRRAIPTKGYEQYF
few	.	TRBV27	TRBJ1-5	TGTGCCAGCAGTTTATCTTCAGGGCTCAATCAGCCCCAGCATTTT	CASSLSSGLNQPQHF
few	TRBD2	TRBV4-2	TRBJ2-7	TGTGCCAGCAGCCCCCTAGCGGGGACCGCCTTGGAGCAGTACTTC	CASSPLAGTALEQYF
many	.	TRBV6-1	TRBJ1-2	TGTGCCAGCAGTGAACGGTCTGGGAGCTATGGCTACACCTTC	CASSERSGSYGYTF
many	.	TRBV20-1	TRBJ1-5	TGCAGTGCTAATGGGGGCAGGGGTAGCAATCAGCCCCAGCATTTT	CSANGGRGSNQPQHF
many	.	TRBV27	TRBJ1-5	TGTGCCAGCAGTTTCGGCCCCCTAGGGCAGCCCCAGCATTTT	CASSFGPLGQPQHF
many	.	TRBV30	TRBJ1-2	TGTGCCTGGAGTGCGGTTGGCTACACCTTC	CAWSAVGYTF
.	TRBD1	TRBV7-2	TRBJ1-4	TGTGCCAGCAGTGTCGACAGGGGTAATGAAAAACTGTTTTTT	CASSVDRGNEKLFF
many	.	TRBV12-3/TRBV12-4	TRBJ2-2	TGTGCCATTCCCCTCGGACAGACCGGGGAGCTGTTTTTT	CAIPLGQTGELFF
many	TRBD1	TRBV12-3/TRBV12-4	TRBJ2-5	TGTGCCAGCAGCCCCCCGCACAGGGGGAGAGAGACCCAGTACTTC	CASSPPHRGRETQYF
many	TRBD1	TRBV13	TRBJ1-1	TGTGCCAGCAGCCGGGGCGACAGGGGGCGCACTGAAGCTTTCTTT	CASSRGDRGRTEAFF
many	TRBD1	TRBV6-1	TRBJ2-7	TGTGCCAGCAGTTTCCATCCGGGACAGGCTGCCTACGAGCAGTACTTC	CASSFHPGQAAYEQYF
few	.	TRBV6-1	TRBJ1-5	TGTGCCAGCAGGGTCACAGGAGATAGCAATCAGCCCCAGCATTTT	CASRVTGDSNQPQHF
many	TRBD1	TRBV5-1	TRBJ1-6	TGCGCCAGCAGCATTGGACAGGGTAATTCACCCCTCCACTTT	CASSIGQGNSPLHF
few	TRBD2	TRBV6-1	TRBJ2-1	TGTGCCAGCAGGACATACGAAGGACTAGCGGGGAACAATGAGCAGTTCTTC	CASRTYEGLAGNNEQFF
many	.	TRBV7-9	TRBJ2-1	TGTGCCAGCAGCTTAGCGGGAGGCGCTGAGCAGTTCTTC	CASSLAGGAEQFF
many	TRBD1	TRBV12-3/TRBV12-4	TRBJ1-5	TGTGCCAGCAGGGAGGGGGCTGGCAATCAGCCCCAGCATTTT	CASREGAGNQPQHF
once	.	TRBV4-1	TRBJ1-3	TGCGCCAGCAGCCAATCCCCTACTTACTCTGGAAACACCATATATTTT	CASSQSPTYSGNTIYF
many	.	TRBV7-2	TRBJ1-6	TGTGCCAGCAGCTTGTGGGGGCGTGATTCACCCCTCCACTTT	CASSLWGRDSPLHF
many	TRBD2	TRBV6-1	TRBJ2-7	TGTGCCAGCAATTTGCGGGAGGAAGGGGAGCAGTACTTC	CASNLREEGEQYF
many	TRBD2	TRBV28	TRBJ2-3	TGTGCCAGCAGCAATAGCGGGAGGCACACAGATACGCAGTATTTT	CASSNSGRHTDTQYF
many	TRBD1	TRBV28	TRBJ1-1	TGTGCCAGCAGTTTAAGGGACAGTTGGAACACTGAAGCTTTCTTT	CASSLRDSWNTEAFF
many	TRBD2	TRBV19	TRBJ2-3	TGTGCCAGTAGTGGGACTAGCGGAGGCACAGATACGCAGTATTTT	CASSGTSGGTDTQYF
many	TRBD1	TRBV6-2/TRBV6-3	TRBJ1-2	TGTGCCAGCAGTACAGGGGCTAACTATGGCTACACCTTC	CASSTGANYGYTF
many	TRBD1	TRBV7-8	TRBJ1-2	TGTGCCAGCAGCCCGGGGACAGGACGGGGCTACACCTTC	CASSPGTGRGYTF
.	.	TRBV10-3	TRBJ2-1	TGTGCCATCAGTGGGAACTTGGATGAGCAGTTCTTC	CAISGNLDEQFF
many	.	TRBV12-3/TRBV12-4	TRBJ1-1	TGTGCCAGCAGTTTCGGGGTCGGCACTGAAGCTTTCTTT	CASSFGVGTEAFF
many	.	TRBV12-3/TRBV12-4	TRBJ1-1	TGTGCCAGCAGTTTACCCCATCAAAAGAACACTGAAGCTTTCTTT	CASSLPHQKNTEAFF
many	.	TRBV28	TRBJ2-2	TGTGCCAGCAGTGGGTCCTCAAGGCCCGGGGAGCTGTTTTTT	CASSGSSRPGELFF
many	TRBD2	TRBV20-1	TRBJ2-1	TGCAGTGCTAGAGGGCTAGCGGGAATTGCAACGGATAATGAGCAGTTCTTC	CSARGLAGIATDNEQFF
many	TRBD1	TRBV5-6	TRBJ1-1	TGTGCCAGCAGCGATAGGACAGGGCGGACTGAAGCTTTCTTT	CASSDRTGRTEAFF
many	TRBD1	TRBV6-1	TRBJ1-2	TGTGCCAGCAGCACTAGCTCGACAGGGGACTATGGCTACACCTTC	CASSTSSTGDYGYTF
many	TRBD1	TRBV11-2	TRBJ1-2	TGTGCCAGCAGCCCGGGACAGTTTAACTATGGCTACACCTTC	CASSPGQFNYGYTF
.	.	TRBV4-1	TRBJ1-5	TGCGCCAGCAGCCCCCAGAATCGCAATCAGCCCCAGCATTTT	CASSPQNRNQPQHF
many	TRBD1	TRBV27	TRBJ2-7	TGTGCCAGCAGTACTGGCCGGGACAGGGACTGGGAGCAGTACTTC	CASSTGRDRDWEQYF
many	.	TRBV20-1	TRBJ2-3	TGCAGTGCTGGAGCGGGCCGGTTTCCCCTCTCCGATACGCAGTATTTT	CSAGAGRFPLSDTQYF
.	TRBD2	TRBV5-4	TRBJ2-1	TGTGCCAGCAGCCAGGGACTAGCAGGTCCCAATGAGCAGTTCTTC	CASSQGLAGPNEQFF
many	TRBD1	TRBV12-3/TRBV12-4	TRBJ1-5	TGTGCCAGCAGTGTTGACAGGGTCCAGCCCCAGCATTTT	CASSVDRVQPQHF
.	.	TRBV12-5	TRBJ1-5	TGTGCTAGTGCCTTCTCGGATAGCAATCAGCCCCAGCATTTT	CASAFSDSNQPQHF
.	.	TRBV7-9	TRBJ2-7	TGTGCCAGCAGCCCCATACCCTCCGCGCAGAACGAGCAGTACTTC	CASSPIPSAQNEQYF
few	TRBD1	TRBV9	TRBJ2-3	TGTGCCAGCAGCGGAGGACAGGCCACAGATACGCAGTATTTT	CASSGGQATDTQYF
few	.	TRBV6-2/TRBV6-3	TRBJ1-5	TGTGCCAGCAGTTATGGACTCGGGCATCGGCCCCAGCATTTT	CASSYGLGHRPQHF
many	TRBD1	TRBV14	TRBJ2-5	TGTGCCAGCAGCCAATCGGACAGGTACCAAGAGACCCAGTACTTC	CASSQSDRYQETQYF
.	.	TRBV4-3	TRBJ1-2	TGCGCCAGCAGCCAAGATCGGGGCACCTATGGCTACACCTTC	CASSQDRGTYGYTF
many	.	TRBV7-3	TRBJ2-5	TGTGCCAGCAGCGAGGGGTTCGGTGGGACCCAGTACTTC	CASSEGFGGTQYF
few	TRBD2	TRBV9	TRBJ2-2	TGTGCCAGCAGCGTAACCCCCCCACTAGCGGGACAATCCGGGGAGCTGTTTTTT	CASSVTPPLAGQSGELFF